These 23 T cell receptor beta chains originate from one sample sequenced in a study of T-cell memory formation after mild COVID-19 (dated by TCRdb to about 2021). The library came from 5' RACE. The sequencer listed for this sample is Illumina NovaSeq 6000. TCRdb reran the public reads through fastp at Q25 and MiXCR, keeping productive beta chains. Entries that share a CDR3 protein sequence are merged under the most common genes and DNA. This sample holds about half a million distinct CDR3 sequences; 15% to 20% were observed only once. Of the sample, roughly an eighth falls within the top ten clones. Sequences were obtained from PBMCs or a T cell subset sorted from them (not recorded which). These receptors were taken from an adult woman who had mild COVID-19 (a few samples of this study predate the infection). The sample titles of this study are shuffled in the database, so cell type and time point are left out; the donor was told from shared clones.

The chain uses TRBV7-8 and TRBJ2-3; the D gene is possibly TRBD1 (6 bases). The germline V gene has CDR1 SGHVS and CDR2 FQNEAQ. Trimming left V 7 bases short and J 2 bases short, with 31 bases between. This CDR3 region has 20 residues. CDR3 coding DNA: TGTGCCAGCAACCCTAGGGGAAAGGTGCCGGGCCGGGACAACACAGATACGCAGTATTTT. Protein sequence: CASNPRGKVPGRDNTDTQYF.

This clonotype was counted only a few times. The V gene is TRBV20-1, the J gene TRBJ2-1; 10 positions match TRBD2. The CDR3 runs to 16 residues. CDR1 DFQATT and CDR2 SNEGSKA come from the germline V gene (reference sequence). V lost 5 bases and J lost 2; bases outside the gene matches: 9. The chain's CDR3 is CSAPPLAGDTYNEQFF. For the CDR3, the DNA is TGCAGTGCTCCCCCCCTAGCGGGAGATACCTACAATGAGCAGTTCTTC.

This clonotype appeared a few times. This chain connects TRBV28 to TRBJ2-3, with 8 bases fitting TRBD2. This CDR3 has 13 amino acids. Germline values: CDR1 MDHEN, CDR2 SYDVKM. V lost 5 bases to trimming and J lost 6 bases; unmatched junction nucleotides: 4. CDR3 residues: CASSNRGGDTQYF. The CDR3 DNA sequence: TGTGCCAGCAGTAATCGGGGGGGGGATACGCAGTATTTT.

The sample holds many counts of this clonotype. The chain carries TRBV29-1 and TRBJ2-5; perhaps TRBD1 as D (5 bases). This CDR3 contains 13 residues. The germline gives CDR1 SQVTM, CDR2 ANQGSEA. Deletions cut 5 bases from V and 4 bases from J, with 14 bases between. The CDR3, as DNA: TGCAGCGTTAATGAGAAAGGGGTAGAGACCCAGTACTTC. As protein: CSVNEKGVETQYF.

The chain links TRBV7-9 to TRBJ2-2; maybe TRBD1 (8 bases). Looked up from germline, CDR1 is SEHNR and CDR2 is FQNEAQ (reference sequence). The V gene lost 5 bases and the J gene lost 1 base, with 14 bases spanning the gap. The CDR3 totals 16 residues. Here the CDR3 reads CASSHRGGLNTGELFF. In nucleotides, the CDR3 is TGTGCCAGCAGCCACAGGGGGGGGCTGAACACCGGGGAGCTGTTTTTT.

This chain connects TRBV7-9 to TRBJ2-3; D might be TRBD1 (5 bases). The CDR3 consists of 18 residues. V lost 1 base to trimming and J lost 2 bases, with 19 bases between them. Looked up from germline, CDR1 is SEHNR and CDR2 is FQNEAQ (reference sequence). The CDR3: CASSLDGGAAPPTDTQYF. DNA for the CDR3: TGTGCCAGCAGCTTAGACGGTGGGGCGGCCCCCCCCACAGATACGCAGTATTTT.

In its sample, this clonotype was seen a few times. A read error may produce the germline difference seen at one junction end. The gene calls are TRBV19 and TRBJ1-5, with a tentative D call TRBD1 (6 bases). CDR1 is LNHDA, CDR2 SQIVND, per germline (reference sequence). The CDR3 spans 13 residues. DNA for the CDR3: TGTGCCAGTAGACCGACAGGCAAACAGCCCCAGCATTTT. This translates into CASRPTGKQPQHF.

The table lists this clonotype with a few counts. This chain connects TRBV12-3 or TRBV12-4 to TRBJ1-5, with 10 bases that match TRBD1. The CDR3 consists of 16 residues. V gave up 5 bases and J gave up 4 bases; unmatched junction bases: 8. CDR3 residues: CASSVGGQGPNQPQHF. CDR3 DNA sequence: TGTGCCAGCAGTGTTGGGGGACAGGGGCCTAATCAGCCCCAGCATTTT.

This clonotype was found many times. V is TRBV5-5 and J is TRBJ2-1; 10 positions match TRBD1. From germline, CDR1 is SGHKS and CDR2 YYEKEE (reference sequence). This CDR3 region has 15 residues. J lost 7 bases, V lost 5 bases, and 9 bases had no gene match. The CDR3 region has the DNA TGTGCCAGCAGTTGGAGACAGGGGGCAGGGAATGAGCAGTTCTTC. Residues: CASSWRQGAGNEQFF.

The table lists this clonotype with a few counts. The chain uses TRBV20-1 and TRBJ1-2; a possible D gene is TRBD1 (5 bases). Per germline, CDR1 DFQATT and CDR2 SNEGSKA (reference sequence). The CDR3 totals 12 residues. V lost 3 bases and J 2 bases, leaving 7 bases between the germline ends. This CDR3 reads CSARGENYGYTF. CDR3 DNA: TGCAGTGCTAGGGGGGAGAACTATGGCTACACCTTC.

The chain links TRBV18 to TRBJ1-6; 7 bases match TRBD1. Germline V gene data show CDR1 as KGHSH and CDR2 as LQKENI. The CDR3 has 15 residues. The trim removed 3 bases at V and 5 bases at J, leaving 4 bases unmatched. The CDR3 loop reads CASSPGQPHNSPLHF. As DNA, the CDR3 is TGTGCCAGCTCACCGGGACAGCCCCATAATTCACCCCTCCACTTT.

A few counts support this clonotype. The chain carries TRBV5-1 and TRBJ2-5; a weak D match, TRBD1 (6 bases). CDR3 length: 14 amino acids. Germline V CDR1 and CDR2: SGHRS, YFSETQ. With 4 bases removed from V and 5 bases from J, the gap between germline ends came to 15 bases. The CDR3 reads CASSLTGFPETQYF. In DNA, the CDR3 is TGCGCCAGCAGCCTAACAGGGTTCCCGGAGACCCAGTACTTC.

This clonotype was seen more than once but under ten times. This chain links TRBV9 with TRBJ2-3; no firm D call. Germline loops: CDR1 SGDLS, CDR2 YYNGEE. V shed 1 base and J shed 5 bases, with 8 bases lying between them. This CDR3 is 13 amino acids long. CDR3 sequence: CASSVTHKDTQYF. DNA for the CDR3: TGTGCCAGCAGCGTAACCCACAAAGATACGCAGTATTTT.

The gene calls are TRBV7-9 and TRBJ1-2; D is unresolved. This CDR3 comprises 15 residues. In germline, CDR1 is SEHNR, CDR2 FQNEAQ (reference sequence). Trimming stripped 5 bases from V and 4 bases from J, with 17 bases between. The CDR3 is CASSQGPSGFYGYTF. The CDR3 bases are TGTGCCAGCAGCCAAGGGCCATCTGGGTTCTATGGCTACACCTTC.

The V gene is TRBV7-2, the J gene TRBJ2-5, with 14 bases identical to TRBD2. Germline-derived CDR1 and CDR2 are SGHTA and FQGNSA. CDR3 length: 16 residues. The trim removed 5 bases at V and 4 bases at J, leaving 6 bases unmatched. DNA of the CDR3: TGTGCCAGCAGCGTCGGACTAGCGGGAGGTCGAGAGACCCAGTACTTC. Protein sequence: CASSVGLAGGRETQYF.

This clonotype was counted a few times. This rearrangement joins TRBV7-9 to TRBJ2-3; D ambiguous. From germline, CDR1 is SEHNR and CDR2 FQNEAQ (reference sequence). CDR3 size: 14 residues. Between the trimmed V and J ends, which lost 0 bases and 5 bases, there was a span of 9 bases. The CDR3 loop is CASSLARSGDTQYF. DNA of the CDR3: TGTGCCAGCAGCTTAGCGCGGTCGGGAGATACGCAGTATTTT.

This clonotype showed up just a few times. V and J are TRBV6-2 or TRBV6-3 and TRBJ2-7; 13 bases map to TRBD2. Germline trimming cut 6 bases from V and 4 bases from J; bases unmatched to any gene: 6. This CDR3 region has 15 residues. Germline V gene lookup returns CDR1 MNHEY and CDR2 SVGEGT. CDR3 residues: CASRRGLAGAYEQYF. The CDR3 nucleotides read TGTGCCAGCAGGCGTGGACTAGCGGGAGCTTACGAGCAGTACTTC.

The chain employs TRBV6-5 and TRBJ2-1; D uncertain. Germline assignment: CDR1 MNHEY and CDR2 SVGAGI. The CDR3 runs to 16 residues. V lost 2 bases and J 7 bases, leaving 18 bases between the germline ends. The CDR3 sequence is CASSYRLRLRDNEQFF. The CDR3 DNA follows: TGTGCCAGCAGTTACAGACTGCGGTTAAGGGATAATGAGCAGTTCTTC.

In its sample, this clonotype was seen many times. V usage is TRBV6-1 and J usage is TRBJ2-2; D is possibly TRBD1 (6 bases). The CDR3 has 16 residues. CDR1 MNHNS and CDR2 SASEGT come from the germline V gene. V shed 7 bases and J shed 1 base, with 16 bases lying between them. CDR3 nucleotides: TGTGCCAGCATTCACGACGACAGGCTGAACACCGGGGAGCTGTTTTTT. It specifies CASIHDDRLNTGELFF.

This clonotype was observed a few times. The rearrangement links TRBV11-3 to TRBJ1-1; no reliable D call. Germline V gene lookup returns CDR1 SGHNT and CDR2 YENEEA. Trimming removed 6 bases from V and 4 bases from J, with 15 bases in between. The CDR3 contains 14 residues. CDR3 in amino acids: CASSSWAQPTEAFF. In DNA form, the CDR3 reads TGTGCCAGCAGTTCGTGGGCGCAGCCCACTGAAGCTTTCTTT.

This sequence joins TRBV20-1 and TRBJ2-1; 8 nucleotides align to TRBD2. J lost 5 bases, V lost 3 bases, and 3 bases had no gene match. The CDR3 is made up of 13 amino acids. Germline CDR1 reads DFQATT; CDR2 reads SNEGSKA (reference sequence). For the CDR3, the DNA is TGCAGTGCTAGGACTAGCGCCAACAATGAGCAGTTCTTC. This gives the protein CSARTSANNEQFF.

This clonotype was picked up a small number of times. V gene TRBV5-1 combines with J gene TRBJ2-2; D is uncertain. The CDR3 runs 16 residues. Trimming took off 0 bases at V and 3 bases at J, with 12 bases between the two ends. Germline V gene sequence: CDR1 SGHRS, CDR2 YFSETQ. CDR3 amino acids: CASSLAVGAYTGELFF. For the CDR3, the DNA is TGCGCCAGCAGCTTGGCGGTTGGAGCCTACACCGGGGAGCTGTTTTTT.

This clonotype has just a few counts. The genes are TRBV5-1 and TRBJ2-5; D not resolved. V was trimmed by 2 bases and J by 1 base, leaving 12 bases between them. This CDR3 comprises 15 residues. The germline V gene has CDR1 SGHRS and CDR2 YFSETQ. CDR3 DNA: TGCGCCAGCAGCTTAAGCAACAGAGCCCAAGAGACCCAGTACTTC. It translates to CASSLSNRAQETQYF.